This T cell receptor beta chain was sequenced during a study of T cell changes during pregnancy in multiple sclerosis. The count of this clone is one. Looked up from germline, CDR1 is SGHNT and CDR2 is YYREEE (reference sequence). CDR3 length: 15 residues. The V gene lost 0 bases and the J gene lost 2 bases, with 10 bases spanning the gap. Clones were sequenced by immunoSEQ multiplex PCR, and TCRdb holds only the in-frame ones, with some missing. Of tens of thousands of clones listed, roughly 90% are singletons. The TCR was taken from a female donor with multiple sclerosis, enrolled in a pregnancy study. This specimen consisted of peripheral blood, obtained in the third trimester of pregnancy. The V gene is TRBV5-4, the J gene TRBJ2-3; perhaps TRBD2 as D (5 bases). CDR3 nucleotide sequence: TGTGCCAGCAGCTTGGCTAGCTTGATCACAGATACGCAGTATTTT. Its protein product is CASSLASLITDTQYF.